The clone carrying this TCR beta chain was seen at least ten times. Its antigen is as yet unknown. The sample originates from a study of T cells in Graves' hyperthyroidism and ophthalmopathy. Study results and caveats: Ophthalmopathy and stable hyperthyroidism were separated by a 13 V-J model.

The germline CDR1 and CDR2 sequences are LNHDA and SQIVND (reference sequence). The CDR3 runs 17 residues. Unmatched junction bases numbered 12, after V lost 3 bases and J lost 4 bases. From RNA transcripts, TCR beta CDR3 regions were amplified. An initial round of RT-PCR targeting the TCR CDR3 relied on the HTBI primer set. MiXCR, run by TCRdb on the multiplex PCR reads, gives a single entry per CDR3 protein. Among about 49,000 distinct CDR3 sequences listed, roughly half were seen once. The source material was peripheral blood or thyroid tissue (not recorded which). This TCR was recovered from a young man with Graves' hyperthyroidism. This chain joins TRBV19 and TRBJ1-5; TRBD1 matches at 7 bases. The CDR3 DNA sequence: TGTGCCAGTAGTATGGCCGGGACAGCCTTTTGGAATCAGCCCCAGCATTTT. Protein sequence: CASSMAGTAFWNQPQHF.